This record concerns one T cell receptor (beta chain) sequence. Trimming stripped 6 bases from V and 7 bases from J, with 19 bases between. CDR3 length: 14 residues. The data were obtained in a study of T-cell reconstitution after alpha-beta-depleted transplantation in children. The TCRbeta library incorporated unique molecular identifiers. TCRdb analysed the PCR reads with MiXCR anew, one entry per CDR3 protein. Altogether about a million distinct CDR3 sequences are present, about 31% being singletons, with the ten largest covering 28%. The material sequenced was PBMCs, mostly from graft donor cells, taken 360 days after TCRalphabeta/CD19-depleted stem cell transplant. The receptor was isolated from a boy under two years old who had a stem cell transplant for SCID, so the T cells may come from the graft donor. V and J are TRBV12-3 or TRBV12-4 and TRBJ2-7; maybe TRBD2 (6 bases). The CDR3 DNA is TGTGCCAGCAGCGGGACTCGCCTCTTAGGGGAGCAGTACTTC. Encoded protein: CASSGTRLLGEQYF.